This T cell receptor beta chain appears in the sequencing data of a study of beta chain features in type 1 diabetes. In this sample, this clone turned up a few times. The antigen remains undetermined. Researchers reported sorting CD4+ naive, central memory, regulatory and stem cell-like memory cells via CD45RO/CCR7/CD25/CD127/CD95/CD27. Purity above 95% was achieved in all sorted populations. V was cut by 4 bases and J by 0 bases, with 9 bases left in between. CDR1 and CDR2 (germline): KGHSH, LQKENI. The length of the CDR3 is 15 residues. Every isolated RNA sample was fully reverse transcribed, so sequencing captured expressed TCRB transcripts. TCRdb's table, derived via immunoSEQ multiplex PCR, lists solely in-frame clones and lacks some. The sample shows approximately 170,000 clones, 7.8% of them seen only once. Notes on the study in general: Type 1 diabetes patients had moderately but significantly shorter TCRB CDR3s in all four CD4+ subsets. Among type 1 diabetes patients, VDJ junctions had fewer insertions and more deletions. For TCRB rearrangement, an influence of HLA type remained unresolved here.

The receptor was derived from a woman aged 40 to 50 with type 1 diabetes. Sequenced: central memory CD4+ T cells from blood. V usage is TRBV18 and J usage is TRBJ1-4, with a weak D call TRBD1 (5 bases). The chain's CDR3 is CASSRGPATNEKLFF. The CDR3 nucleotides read TGTGCCAGCTCACGGGGCCCGGCAACTAATGAAAAACTGTTTTTT.